This T cell receptor beta chain was sequenced for a study of blood T cell repertoires in COVID-19. About the study: Researchers got acute and convalescent COVID-19 samples from the United States, Italy and Spain. T cells, B-cell-depleted T cells, or PBMCs supplied cDNA or gDNA.

J gave up 2 bases and V 6 bases, and 3 bases lay outside the gene matches. Looked up from germline, CDR1 is ENHRY and CDR2 is SYGVKD. The CDR3 runs to 14 residues. This clone was recorded many times. Study processing details: It was from reference gene primer amplification that nucleated cell counts were estimated. Libraries were prepared by immunoSEQ multiplex PCR; TCRdb keeps only in-frame clonotypes and omits some of them. V and J calls and clone size are copied from that table; D and trimming were computed from the DNA. Counted here are over 130,000 clones, roughly 88% occurring once; the ten biggest clones make up approximately 10%.

The clonotype originates from a man aged 60 to 75 with active or convalescent COVID-19. This chain links TRBV10-3 with TRBJ1-4; 7 bases match TRBD1. Sequenced sample: peripheral blood. CDR3 nucleotides: TGTGCCATCAGCCCGGGACAGACTAATGAAAAACTGTTTTTT. Translated, it gives CAISPGQTNEKLFF.